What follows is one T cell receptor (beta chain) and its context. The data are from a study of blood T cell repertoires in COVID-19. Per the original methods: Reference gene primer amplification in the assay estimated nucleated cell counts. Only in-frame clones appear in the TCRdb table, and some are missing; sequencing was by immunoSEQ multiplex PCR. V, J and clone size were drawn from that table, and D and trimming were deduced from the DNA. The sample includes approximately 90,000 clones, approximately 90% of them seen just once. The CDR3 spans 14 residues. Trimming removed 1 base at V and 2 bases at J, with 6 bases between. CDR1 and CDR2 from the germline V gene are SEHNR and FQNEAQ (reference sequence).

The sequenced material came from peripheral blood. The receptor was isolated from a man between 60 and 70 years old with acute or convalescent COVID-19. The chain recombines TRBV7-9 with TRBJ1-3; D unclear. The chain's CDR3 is CASSLVEAGNTIYF. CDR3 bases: TGTGCCAGCAGCTTAGTAGAGGCTGGAAACACCATATATTTT.